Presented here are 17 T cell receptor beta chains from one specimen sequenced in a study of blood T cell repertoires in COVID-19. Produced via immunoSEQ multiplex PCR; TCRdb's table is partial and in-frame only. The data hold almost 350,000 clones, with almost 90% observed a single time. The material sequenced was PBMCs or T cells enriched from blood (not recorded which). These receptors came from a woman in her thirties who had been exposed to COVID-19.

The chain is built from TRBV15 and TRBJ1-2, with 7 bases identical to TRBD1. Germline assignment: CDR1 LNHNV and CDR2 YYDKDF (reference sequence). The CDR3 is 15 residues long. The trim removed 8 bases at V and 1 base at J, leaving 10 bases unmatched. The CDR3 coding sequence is TGTGCCACCGCTAGGGGCGGGACAGATAACTATGGCTACACCTTC. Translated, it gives CATARGGTDNYGYTF.

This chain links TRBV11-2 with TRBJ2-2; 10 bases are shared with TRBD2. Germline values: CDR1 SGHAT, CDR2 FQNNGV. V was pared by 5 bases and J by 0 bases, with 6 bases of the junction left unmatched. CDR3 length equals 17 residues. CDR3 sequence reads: CASSLTSGFANTGELFF. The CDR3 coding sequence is TGTGCCAGCAGCCTGACTAGCGGGTTCGCGAACACCGGGGAGCTGTTTTTT. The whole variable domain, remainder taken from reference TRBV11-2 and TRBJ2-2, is EAGVAQSPRYKIIEKRQSVAFWCNPISGHATLYWYQQILGQGPKLLIQFQNNGVVDDSQLPKDRFSAERLKGVDSTLKIQPAKLEDSAVYLCASSLTSGFANTGELFFGEGSRLTVL.

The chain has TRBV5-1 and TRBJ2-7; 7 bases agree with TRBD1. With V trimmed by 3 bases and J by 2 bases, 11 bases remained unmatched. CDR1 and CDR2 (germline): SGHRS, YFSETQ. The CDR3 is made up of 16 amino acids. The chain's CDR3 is CASSSGLGQRTYEQYF. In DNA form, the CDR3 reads TGCGCCAGCAGCTCCGGGTTGGGACAGCGTACCTACGAGCAGTACTTC.

Here the CDR3 reads CASSLSGRRVDEQFF. CDR3 sequence (DNA): TGTGCCAGCAGTCTTAGCGGGAGGAGGGTAGATGAGCAGTTCTTC. The chain carries TRBV2 and TRBJ2-1, with 10 positions matching TRBD2. This CDR3 comprises 15 residues. Trimming took 5 bases from V and 8 from J; bases not matched to a gene: 9. CDR1 SNHLY and CDR2 FYNNEI come from the germline V gene.

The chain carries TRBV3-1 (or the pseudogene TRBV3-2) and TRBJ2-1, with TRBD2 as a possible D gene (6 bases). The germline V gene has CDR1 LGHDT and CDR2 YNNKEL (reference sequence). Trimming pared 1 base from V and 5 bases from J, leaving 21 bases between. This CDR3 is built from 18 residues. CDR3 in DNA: TGTGCCAGCAGCCAAGTTACAGGCCTCCCAGGAGGGCACAATGAGCAGTTCTTC. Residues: CASSQVTGLPGGHNEQFF.

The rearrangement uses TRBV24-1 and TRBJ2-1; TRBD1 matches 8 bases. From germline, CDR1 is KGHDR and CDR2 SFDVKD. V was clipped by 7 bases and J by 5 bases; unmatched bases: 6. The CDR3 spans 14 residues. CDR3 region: CATRGQADNNEQFF. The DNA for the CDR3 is TGTGCCACCAGGGGACAGGCGGACAACAATGAGCAGTTCTTC.

This chain's CDR3 is CASRRQQNSPLHF. CDR3 nucleotides: TGTGCCAGCCGCAGACAGCAAAATTCACCCCTCCACTTT. This chain links TRBV2 with TRBJ1-6; possibly TRBD1 for D (5 bases). Germline CDR1 SNHLY, CDR2 FYNNEI. The CDR3 is 13 residues long. V was cut by 8 bases and J by 7 bases, with 12 bases left in between.

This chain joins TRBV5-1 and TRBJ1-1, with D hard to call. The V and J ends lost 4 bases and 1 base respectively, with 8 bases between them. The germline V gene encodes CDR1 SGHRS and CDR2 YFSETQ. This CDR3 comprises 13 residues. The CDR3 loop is CASSRSENTEAFF. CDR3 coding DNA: TGCGCCAGCAGCCGATCAGAGAACACTGAAGCTTTCTTT.

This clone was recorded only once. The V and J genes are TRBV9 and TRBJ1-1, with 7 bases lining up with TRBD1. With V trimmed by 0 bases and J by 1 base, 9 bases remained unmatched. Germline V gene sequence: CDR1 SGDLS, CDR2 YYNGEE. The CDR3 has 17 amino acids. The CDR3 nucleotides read TGTGCCAGCAGCGTAGAGGGCTGGGACAGCGCGAACACTGAAGCTTTCTTT. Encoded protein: CASSVEGWDSANTEAFF. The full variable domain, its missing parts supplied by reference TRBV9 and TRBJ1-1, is DSGVTQTPKHLITATGQRVTLRCSPRSGDLSVYWYQQSLDQGLQFLIQYYNGEERAKGNILERFSAQQFPDLHSELNLSSLELGDSALYFCASSVEGWDSANTEAFFGQGTRLTVV.

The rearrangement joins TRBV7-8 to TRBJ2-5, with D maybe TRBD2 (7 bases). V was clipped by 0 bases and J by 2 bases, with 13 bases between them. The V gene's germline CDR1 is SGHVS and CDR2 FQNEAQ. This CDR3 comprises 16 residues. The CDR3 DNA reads TGTGCCAGCAGCTTAGCGGGCAGGGGAGGGCAAGAGACCCAGTACTTC. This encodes CASSLAGRGGQETQYF.

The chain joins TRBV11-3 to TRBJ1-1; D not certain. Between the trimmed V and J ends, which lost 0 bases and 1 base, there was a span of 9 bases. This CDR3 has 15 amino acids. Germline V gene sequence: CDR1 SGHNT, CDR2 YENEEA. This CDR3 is CASSLEFGPNTEAFF. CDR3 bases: TGTGCCAGCAGCTTAGAATTCGGTCCGAACACTGAAGCTTTCTTT.

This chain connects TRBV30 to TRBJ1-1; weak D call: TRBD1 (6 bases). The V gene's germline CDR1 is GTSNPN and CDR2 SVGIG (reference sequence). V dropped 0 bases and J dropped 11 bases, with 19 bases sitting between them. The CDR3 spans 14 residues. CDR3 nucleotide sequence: TGTGCCTGGAGTGTACGGGCAGGGGTTGACACGGCTTTCTTT. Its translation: CAWSVRAGVDTAFF.

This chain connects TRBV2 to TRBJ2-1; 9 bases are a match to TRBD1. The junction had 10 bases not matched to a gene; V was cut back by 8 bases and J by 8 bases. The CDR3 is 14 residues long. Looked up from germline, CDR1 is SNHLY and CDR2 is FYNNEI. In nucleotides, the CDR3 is TGTGCCAGCGGGGGGGACAGGGAGTTCCATGAGCAGTTCTTC. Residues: CASGGDREFHEQFF.

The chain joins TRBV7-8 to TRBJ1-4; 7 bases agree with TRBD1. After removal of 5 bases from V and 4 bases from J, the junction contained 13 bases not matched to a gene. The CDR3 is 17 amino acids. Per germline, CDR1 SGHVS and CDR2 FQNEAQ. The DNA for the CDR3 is TGTGCCAGCAGCCTCCGACAGGGCCGGGGGTTTAATGAAAAACTGTTTTTT. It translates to CASSLRQGRGFNEKLFF. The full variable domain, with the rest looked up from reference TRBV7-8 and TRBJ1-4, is GAGVSQSPRYKVAKRGQDVALRCDPISGHVSLFWYQQALGQGPEFLTYFQNEAQLDKSGLPSDRFFAERPEGSVSTLKIQRTQQEDSAVYLCASSLRQGRGFNEKLFFGSGTQLSVL.

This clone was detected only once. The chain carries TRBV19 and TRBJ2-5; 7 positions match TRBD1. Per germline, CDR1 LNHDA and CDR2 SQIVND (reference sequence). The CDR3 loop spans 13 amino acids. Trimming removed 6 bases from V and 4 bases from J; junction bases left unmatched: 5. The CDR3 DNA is TGTGCCAGTAGCCTCCGGGACAGAGAGACCCAGTACTTC. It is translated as CASSLRDRETQYF.

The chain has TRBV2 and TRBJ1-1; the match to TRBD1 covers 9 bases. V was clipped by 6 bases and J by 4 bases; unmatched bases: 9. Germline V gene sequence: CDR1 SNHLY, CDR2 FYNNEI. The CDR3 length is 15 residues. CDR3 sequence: CASRDHRGLGTEAFF. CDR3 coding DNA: TGTGCCAGCAGGGACCACAGGGGGCTCGGCACTGAAGCTTTCTTT.

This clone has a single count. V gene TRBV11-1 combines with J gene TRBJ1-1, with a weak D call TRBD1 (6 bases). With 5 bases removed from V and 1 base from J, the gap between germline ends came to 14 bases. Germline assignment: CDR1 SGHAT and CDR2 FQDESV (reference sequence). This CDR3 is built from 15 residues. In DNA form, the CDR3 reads TGTGCCAGCAGCCCCCGCTGGGGGCGGAACACTGAAGCTTTCTTT. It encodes CASSPRWGRNTEAFF. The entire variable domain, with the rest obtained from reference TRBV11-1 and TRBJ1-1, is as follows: EAEVAQSPRYKITEKSQAVAFWCDPISGHATLYWYRQILGQGPELLVQFQDESVVDDSQLPKDRFSAERLKGVDSTLKIQPAELGDSAMYLCASSPRWGRNTEAFFGQGTRLTVV.